This entry concerns a single T cell receptor (beta chain). What it recognizes is unknown. This same CDR3 is encoded by further DNA sequences in the sample. This sample was included in a study of vaccination effects on CD4 cells after COVID-19. Broader study findings: Of the vaccine-induced clones from healthy vaccinees, merely 1 of 255 recognized common cold coronaviruses as well.

Unmatched junction bases numbered 0, after V lost 0 bases and J lost 1 base. The CDR3 length is 14 residues. Germline V gives CDR1 SGHDN, CDR2 FVKESK. The method was immunoSEQ multiplex PCR; TCRdb's version includes in-frame clones alone and lacks a portion of them. Here the sample spans 15,000 to 20,000 clones, 76% being singletons. Antigen-specific CD4+ T cells were expanded (with viral peptide pools) by the ViraFEST assay ahead of sequencing. It was after around 10 days of culture that CD4+ T cells were isolated. Participants got two doses of BNT162b2 or mRNA-1273 vaccine. The V gene is TRBV14, the J gene TRBJ2-7; TRBD1 agrees at 7 bases. This receptor was identified in a human donor who received a COVID-19 vaccine. Material: CD4+ T cells from PBMCs cultured with HCoV-NL63 spike peptides, obtained after COVID-19 vaccination. The CDR3 DNA is TGTGCCAGCAGCCAAGAGACAGGGTCCTACGAGCAGTACTTC. Amino acid sequence: CASSQETGSYEQYF.